Listed below are T cell receptor beta chains from one sample, sequenced in a study of T-cell memory formation after mild COVID-19. TCRdb ran MiXCR on the 5' RACE reads and lists one entry per CDR3 protein. Of around 440,000 distinct CDR3 sequences in the sample, over 15% were seen once. The specimen was PBMCs or a T cell subset sorted from them (not recorded which). These receptors originate from an adult woman who had mild COVID-19 (a few samples of this study predate the infection). Cell type and time point are not known. The CDR3 runs from the conserved cysteine through the conserved F or W. A D gene is named only where the DNA matches it firmly. Clone size is shown for a subset of rows, as once, few, many or a class of expanded clone.

CDR3nt: TGTGCCAGCAGCCAAGATAAGTCAGGGGGCAATGAGCAGTTCTTC
CDR3aa: CASSQDKSGGNEQFF
v_gene: TRBV3-1
abundance: NA
j_gene: TRBJ2-1
d_gene: TRBD1

CDR3nt: TGTGCCAGCAGCTTAGGTCTTGGGGGCGGTAGCTATGGCTACACCTTC
CDR3aa: CASSLGLGGGSYGYTF
v_gene: TRBV7-9
abundance: few
j_gene: TRBJ1-2
d_gene: NA

CDR3nt: TGTGCCAGCTCAACGACAGGGAGGGAGACCCAGTACTTC
CDR3aa: CASSTTGRETQYF
v_gene: TRBV18
abundance: NA
j_gene: TRBJ2-5
d_gene: NA

CDR3nt: TGCGCCAGCAGCCAAGGTCAGGCGGCGGGCCGCTCCTACGAGCAGTACTTC
CDR3aa: CASSQGQAAGRSYEQYF
v_gene: TRBV4-1
abundance: many
j_gene: TRBJ2-7
d_gene: NA

CDR3nt: TGTGCCAGCAGTTTAGGGGAGGCAGAGACCCAGTACTTC
CDR3aa: CASSLGEAETQYF
v_gene: TRBV12-3/TRBV12-4
abundance: many
j_gene: TRBJ2-5
d_gene: NA

CDR3nt: TGTGCCACCGGACAGGCTCTGAACGAGCAGTACTTC
CDR3aa: CATGQALNEQYF
v_gene: TRBV10-3
abundance: few
j_gene: TRBJ2-7
d_gene: TRBD1

CDR3nt: TGTGCCAGCAGCCCGAGGACAGGGTTTTCCCTCCAAGAGACCCAGTACTTC
CDR3aa: CASSPRTGFSLQETQYF
v_gene: TRBV7-8
abundance: NA
j_gene: TRBJ2-5
d_gene: TRBD1

CDR3nt: TGCGCCAGCAGCCAAGATCGAGCGAGCAATCAGCCCCAGCATTTT
CDR3aa: CASSQDRASNQPQHF
v_gene: TRBV4-1
abundance: NA
j_gene: TRBJ1-5
d_gene: NA

CDR3nt: TGTGCCAGCAGCAACAGGTTGGGGGGCTGGATTGAGCAGTTCTTC
CDR3aa: CASSNRLGGWIEQFF
v_gene: TRBV7-9
abundance: NA
j_gene: TRBJ2-1
d_gene: NA

CDR3nt: TGTGCCAGCTCACCACCGGGCGGGACCGTGAACACTGAAGCTTTCTTT
CDR3aa: CASSPPGGTVNTEAFF
v_gene: TRBV18
abundance: many
j_gene: TRBJ1-1
d_gene: NA

CDR3nt: TGTGCCAGTAGTTCGGGACTGGACACCGGGGAGCTGTTTTTT
CDR3aa: CASSSGLDTGELFF
v_gene: TRBV19
abundance: NA
j_gene: TRBJ2-2
d_gene: NA

CDR3nt: TGCAGCGTTGATAGTGGCGCTGTAGGGGCTGAAGCTTTCTTT
CDR3aa: CSVDSGAVGAEAFF
v_gene: TRBV29-1
abundance: few
j_gene: TRBJ1-1
d_gene: NA

CDR3nt: TGTGCCAGCAGCTCTACGGCAGAGACCCAGTACTTC
CDR3aa: CASSSTAETQYF
v_gene: TRBV7-2
abundance: NA
j_gene: TRBJ2-5
d_gene: NA

CDR3nt: TGTGCCAGCTCTTTTGGGGAAGGCGAGCAGTACTTC
CDR3aa: CASSFGEGEQYF
v_gene: TRBV18
abundance: NA
j_gene: TRBJ2-7
d_gene: NA

CDR3nt: TGTGCCACCAGCAGCCCCGGGACTAGCGGGAGGAGCTCCTACAATGAGCAGTTCTTC
CDR3aa: CATSSPGTSGRSSYNEQFF
v_gene: TRBV15
abundance: NA
j_gene: TRBJ2-1
d_gene: TRBD2

CDR3nt: TGTGCCAGCAGCTCCCACACAGGTGTGAGCACTGAAGCTTTCTTT
CDR3aa: CASSSHTGVSTEAFF
v_gene: TRBV7-6
abundance: few
j_gene: TRBJ1-1
d_gene: NA

CDR3nt: TGTGCCAGCAGCTTAGAAGTTGGTGGACGGCCCTACGAGCAGTACTTC
CDR3aa: CASSLEVGGRPYEQYF
v_gene: TRBV11-1
abundance: NA
j_gene: TRBJ2-7
d_gene: NA

CDR3nt: TGTGCCAGTAGTATAGGACAGCTGAACACTGAAGCTTTCTTT
CDR3aa: CASSIGQLNTEAFF
v_gene: TRBV19
abundance: NA
j_gene: TRBJ1-1
d_gene: NA

CDR3nt: TGTGCCAGCTCTCCTCCCCCTGGACTCGGAACCTACGAGCAGTACTTC
CDR3aa: CASSPPPGLGTYEQYF
v_gene: TRBV18
abundance: few
j_gene: TRBJ2-7
d_gene: NA

CDR3nt: TGTGCCAGCAGCCGGTACCTCTACGAGCAGTACTTC
CDR3aa: CASSRYLYEQYF
v_gene: TRBV27
abundance: NA
j_gene: TRBJ2-7
d_gene: NA

CDR3nt: TGTGCCAGCAGCCACGAGGTAGCGGAAGAGACCCAGTACTTC
CDR3aa: CASSHEVAEETQYF
v_gene: TRBV3-1
abundance: NA
j_gene: TRBJ2-5
d_gene: NA

CDR3nt: TGTGCCAGCATTCCGACAGGGGTCCGCCTGGAGCAGTACTTC
CDR3aa: CASIPTGVRLEQYF
v_gene: TRBV2
abundance: NA
j_gene: TRBJ2-7
d_gene: TRBD1

CDR3nt: TGTGCCATCGGACAGGGGCAAGAGACCCAGTACTTC
CDR3aa: CAIGQGQETQYF
v_gene: TRBV10-3
abundance: NA
j_gene: TRBJ2-5
d_gene: TRBD1

CDR3nt: TGTGCCAGCAGCTCATCAGGGGGGCCAGTGTCACCTGAAGCTTTCTTT
CDR3aa: CASSSSGGPVSPEAFF
v_gene: TRBV7-2
abundance: few
j_gene: TRBJ1-1
d_gene: TRBD1

CDR3nt: TGTGCCAGCTCACCACCGGGGGTATCGTTATCAGCGGAGCAAGAGACCCAGTACTTC
CDR3aa: CASSPPGVSLSAEQETQYF
v_gene: TRBV18
abundance: few
j_gene: TRBJ2-5
d_gene: NA

CDR3nt: TGTGCCAGCAGCCAAGTTACAGGGACGGTTGGTACGCAGTATTTT
CDR3aa: CASSQVTGTVGTQYF
v_gene: TRBV14
abundance: NA
j_gene: TRBJ2-3
d_gene: NA

CDR3nt: TGTGCCAGCACTACAGGACAGGCCTATGACACAGATACGCAGTATTTT
CDR3aa: CASTTGQAYDTDTQYF
v_gene: TRBV7-9
abundance: few
j_gene: TRBJ2-3
d_gene: TRBD1

CDR3nt: TGTGCCAGCAGCCGGGACCACACCGGGGAGCTGTTTTTT
CDR3aa: CASSRDHTGELFF
v_gene: TRBV11-3
abundance: few
j_gene: TRBJ2-2
d_gene: NA

CDR3nt: TGCGCCAGCAGCCCGACTGTGGGGGAAGAGACCCAGTACTTC
CDR3aa: CASSPTVGEETQYF
v_gene: TRBV4-1
abundance: NA
j_gene: TRBJ2-5
d_gene: NA

CDR3nt: TGTGCCACCACCAACCCAGAGAGGGAAGAGCAGTTCTTC
CDR3aa: CATTNPEREEQFF
v_gene: TRBV24-1
abundance: NA
j_gene: TRBJ2-1
d_gene: NA

CDR3nt: TGTGCCAGCAGTTTTGGGGGGTTCGAAGCTGAAGCTTTCTTT
CDR3aa: CASSFGGFEAEAFF
v_gene: TRBV12-3/TRBV12-4
abundance: few
j_gene: TRBJ1-1
d_gene: NA

CDR3nt: TGCGCCAGCAGCCCCCTTCGGGGGGGCACTGAAGCTTTCTTT
CDR3aa: CASSPLRGGTEAFF
v_gene: TRBV5-1
abundance: NA
j_gene: TRBJ1-1
d_gene: NA

CDR3nt: TGCAGTGGTGGGGAGGCGGATACGCAGTATTTT
CDR3aa: CSGGEADTQYF
v_gene: TRBV29-1
abundance: NA
j_gene: TRBJ2-3
d_gene: NA

CDR3nt: TGTGCCTGGAGTTTGACAGAACCACTCTTCAGCTACACCTTC
CDR3aa: CAWSLTEPLFSYTF
v_gene: TRBV30
abundance: few
j_gene: TRBJ1-2
d_gene: NA

CDR3nt: TGCAGCGTTGAAGATACTCCGGGAGGCGCGGGGGAGCAGTACTTC
CDR3aa: CSVEDTPGGAGEQYF
v_gene: TRBV29-1
abundance: NA
j_gene: TRBJ2-7
d_gene: TRBD2

CDR3nt: TGCAGCCCCCCCAGTCGGACAGACCGTTATAGCAATCAGCCCCAGCATTTT
CDR3aa: CSPPSRTDRYSNQPQHF
v_gene: TRBV29-1
abundance: NA
j_gene: TRBJ1-5
d_gene: NA

CDR3nt: TGTGCCAGCAGTTTACCCCGGACAGGGCGGTTTAGGGCCACTGAAGCTTTCTTT
CDR3aa: CASSLPRTGRFRATEAFF
v_gene: TRBV12-3/TRBV12-4
abundance: NA
j_gene: TRBJ1-1
d_gene: TRBD1